These T cell receptor beta chains were read from a single sample in a study of T-cell memory formation after mild COVID-19. TCRdb redid the calling of the 5' RACE reads with MiXCR, one entry per CDR3 protein. The table shows more than 150,000 distinct CDR3 sequences, with about 22% occurring only once. The sequenced sample consisted of PBMCs or a T cell subset sorted from them (not recorded which). These receptors were collected from an adult woman who had mild COVID-19 (a few samples of this study predate the infection). Cell type and time point are not known. Both conserved end residues are part of each CDR3. The D gene is left open where the match is weak. Size values are once, few and many counts, or a class for expanded clones, and some rows have none.

d_gene	abundance	v_gene	j_gene	CDR3aa	CDR3nt
.	.	TRBV6-5	TRBJ1-5	CASSYSGQLNQPQHF	TGTGCCAGCAGTTACTCCGGACAGCTCAATCAGCCCCAGCATTTT
.	few	TRBV6-5	TRBJ2-7	CASSDSRGYSYEQYF	TGTGCCAGCAGTGATTCAAGGGGGTACTCCTACGAGCAGTACTTC
TRBD1	.	TRBV12-3/TRBV12-4	TRBJ2-7	CASSRPGTGYLQQYF	TGTGCCAGCAGCCGACCGGGGACAGGCTACCTTCAGCAGTACTTC
TRBD1	.	TRBV29-1	TRBJ2-7	CSVDTGGSAYEQYF	TGCAGCGTTGATACAGGGGGCTCGGCCTACGAGCAGTACTTC
TRBD2	few	TRBV7-9	TRBJ2-3	CASSLLSGGVITDTQYF	TGTGCCAGCAGCCTACTTAGCGGGGGGGTCATCACAGATACGCAGTATTTT
.	few	TRBV29-1	TRBJ2-3	CSITDRTATDTQYF	TGCAGCATAACTGACAGGACCGCCACAGATACGCAGTATTTT
TRBD2	few	TRBV7-9	TRBJ2-1	CASSTNREREPNEQFF	TGTGCCAGCAGCACCAACCGTGAGCGGGAGCCCAATGAGCAGTTCTTC
TRBD2	.	TRBV12-3/TRBV12-4	TRBJ2-2	CASSPLAGARVTGELFF	TGTGCCAGCAGTCCTCTAGCGGGAGCACGTGTCACCGGGGAGCTGTTTTTT
.	few	TRBV3-1	TRBJ2-3	CASSQEMATRFETDTQYF	TGTGCCAGCAGCCAAGAAATGGCGACCCGGTTCGAGACAGATACGCAGTATTTT
.	.	TRBV4-1	TRBJ2-7	CASSQAEGSPYEQYF	TGCGCCAGCAGCCAAGCAGAGGGGAGTCCCTACGAGCAGTACTTC
.	.	TRBV27	TRBJ1-2	CASSFSGANGYTF	TGTGCCAGCAGTTTTTCGGGGGCTAACGGCTACACCTTC
TRBD1	.	TRBV4-3	TRBJ1-2	CASSQDPPDREYGYTF	TGCGCCAGCAGCCAAGACCCCCCGGACAGGGAATATGGCTACACCTTC
.	once	TRBV3-1	TRBJ2-2	CASSQDPTTGELFF	TGTGCCAGCAGCCAAGATCCGACCACCGGGGAGCTGTTTTTT
.	few	TRBV7-8	TRBJ2-1	CASSLAQGQSDYNEQFF	TGTGCCAGCAGCTTAGCGCAGGGGCAGAGTGATTACAATGAGCAGTTCTTC
TRBD2	few	TRBV7-8	TRBJ2-1	CASSLVAGGYNEQFF	TGTGCCAGCAGCTTAGTAGCGGGAGGATACAATGAGCAGTTCTTC
.	many	TRBV7-3	TRBJ2-1	CASSLSPGNEQFF	TGTGCCAGCAGCTTATCCCCTGGCAATGAGCAGTTCTTC
TRBD2	.	TRBV9	TRBJ2-1	CASSVSGSTYNEQFF	TGTGCCAGCAGCGTTAGCGGGAGTACCTACAATGAGCAGTTCTTC
.	.	TRBV6-1	TRBJ1-5	CASSEGQPQHF	TGTGCCAGCAGTGAGGGTCAGCCCCAGCATTTT
TRBD1	.	TRBV19	TRBJ2-7	CASSPTGAGYEQYF	TGTGCCAGTAGCCCTACAGGGGCAGGCTACGAGCAGTACTTC
.	.	TRBV19	TRBJ2-1	CASNSLVASYNEQFF	TGTGCCAGTAATAGTTTGGTAGCATCCTACAATGAGCAGTTCTTC
TRBD2	.	TRBV5-5	TRBJ2-1	CASSLLGLAGDRQFF	TGTGCCAGCAGCTTGCTTGGACTAGCGGGAGATAGGCAGTTCTTC
.	few	TRBV5-1	TRBJ2-6	CASSLDLSGANVLTF	TGCGCCAGCAGCTTGGATCTCTCTGGGGCCAACGTCCTGACTTTC
TRBD2	.	TRBV9	TRBJ2-1	CASSATSGGRSYNEQFF	TGTGCCAGCAGCGCAACTAGCGGGGGGCGCTCCTACAATGAGCAGTTCTTC
TRBD1	few	TRBV14	TRBJ1-1	CASSRRTGSENTEAFF	TGTGCCAGCAGCCGCCGGACAGGTTCGGAGAACACTGAAGCTTTCTTT
.	.	TRBV21-1	TRBJ2-7	CASSKVIMRQGKDYEQYF	TGTGCCAGCAGCAAAGTAATAATGAGACAGGGTAAAGACTACGAGCAGTACTTC
TRBD2	.	TRBV20-1	TRBJ2-6	CSGVKREGSGANVLTF	TGCAGTGGGGTCAAGCGGGAGGGCTCTGGGGCCAACGTCCTGACTTTC
TRBD2	few	TRBV6-5	TRBJ2-4	CASSIRGSGLAGVGRNIQYF	TGTGCCAGCAGCATCCGGGGGAGCGGACTAGCGGGAGTTGGAAGGAACATTCAGTACTTC
TRBD2	.	TRBV7-8	TRBJ2-7	CASSFDGLAGGSFSYEQYF	TGTGCCAGCAGCTTCGACGGACTAGCGGGAGGGTCCTTTTCCTACGAGCAGTACTTC
.	.	TRBV7-6	TRBJ2-1	CASSFYGGSAEQFF	TGTGCCAGCAGCTTTTATGGGGGATCCGCTGAGCAGTTCTTC
.	.	TRBV6-1	TRBJ2-7	CASSELAGPYEQYF	TGTGCCAGCAGTGAATTGGCAGGACCGTACGAGCAGTACTTC
TRBD1	once	TRBV2	TRBJ2-3	CASRDRLRNTDTQYF	TGTGCCAGCAGGGACAGGTTAAGAAACACAGATACGCAGTATTTT
.	few	TRBV27	TRBJ1-1	CASSTGLNTEAFF	TGTGCCAGCAGTACAGGGTTGAACACTGAAGCTTTCTTT